This T cell receptor beta chain came from a study of Ad26.COV2.S vaccination and SARS-CoV-2 variants. Study-wide background: Once or twice, 56 days apart, Ad26.COV2.S was delivered intramuscularly.

This CDR3 contains 15 residues. Germline V lookup: CDR1 SGHVS, CDR2 FQNEAQ. Trimming pared 8 bases from V and 6 bases from J, leaving 21 bases between. Some clones are missing from TCRdb's copy, which holds only in-frame ones; the method was immunoSEQ multiplex PCR. There are approximately 480,000 clones in the sample; around 88% occur only once, and about 13% lies in the top ten. The treatment here: 15 to 20 received Ad26.COV2.S at low or high dose, single or two shots; about 5 received placebo; per-sample allocation not given. Repertoires come from day 63 after the first vaccine or placebo injection.

The rearrangement uses TRBV7-8 and TRBJ2-3; TRBD1 or TRBD2 may be the D gene (6 bases each). The receptor was derived from a person between 18 and 65 years old who received the Ad26.COV2.S COVID-19 vaccine or a placebo. The sample here was peripheral blood, taken in a trial of Ad26.COV2.S vaccine versus placebo. This chain's CDR3 is CASYQAGRGGDTQYF. As DNA, the CDR3 is TGTGCCAGCTACCAAGCCGGGAGAGGGGGGGATACGCAGTATTTT. Using reference TRBV7-8 and TRBJ2-3 for the parts outside the CDR3, the full variable domain is GAGVSQSPRYKVAKRGQDVALRCDPISGHVSLFWYQQALGQGPEFLTYFQNEAQLDKSGLPSDRFFAERPEGSVSTLKIQRTQQEDSAVYLCASYQAGRGGDTQYFGPGTRLTVL.